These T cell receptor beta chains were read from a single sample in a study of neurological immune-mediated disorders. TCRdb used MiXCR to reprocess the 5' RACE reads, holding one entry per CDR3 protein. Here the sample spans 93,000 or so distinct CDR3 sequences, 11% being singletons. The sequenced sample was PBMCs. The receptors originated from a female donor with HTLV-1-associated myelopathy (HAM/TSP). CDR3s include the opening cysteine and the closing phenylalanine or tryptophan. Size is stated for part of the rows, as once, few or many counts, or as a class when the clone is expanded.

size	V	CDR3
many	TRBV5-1	CASSTGQGSEKLFF
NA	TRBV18	CASLLTGGDPYNEQFF
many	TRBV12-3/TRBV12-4	CASSTDKTNEKLFF
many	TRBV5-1	CASSPSGRLGEKLFF
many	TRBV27	CASRKLDREGNTIYF
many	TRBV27	CASRRSGTDTQYF
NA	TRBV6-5	CASSYSSENSGNTIYF
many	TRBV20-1	CSARSRNFVYEQYF
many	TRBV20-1	CSARAGHYNEQFF
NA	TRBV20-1	CSGRGEQETQYF
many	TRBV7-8	CASSLALYGGNEQYF
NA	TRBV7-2	CASSLDDNNQPQHF
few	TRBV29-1	CSAGQSLSYNEQFF
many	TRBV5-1	CASSQPTGGNEKLFF
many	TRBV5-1	CASSLGTGDNEQFF
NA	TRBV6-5	CASTERAGYEQCF
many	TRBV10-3	CAIRGASGNQETQYF
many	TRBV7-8	CASSVTNSPWGDTQYF
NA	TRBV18	CASSPPSQGGEQFF
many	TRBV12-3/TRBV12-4	CASSFHQQKGLFF
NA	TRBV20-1	CSAPIAVAPAKNIQYF
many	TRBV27	CARIRRTVNQPQHF
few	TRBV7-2	CASSLASGNEKLFF
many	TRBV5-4	CASSLRDSYRNEQFF
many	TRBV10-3	CAIRAVPGQGGDTQYF
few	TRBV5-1	CASSLGASTDAQYF
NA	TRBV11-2	CASSLEGTSTYEQYF